Sequencing of this T cell receptor (beta chain) was carried out in a study of T cell responses to AZD1222 COVID-19 vaccine. This clone has a handful of counts. What it binds is not known. Here immunoSEQ multiplex PCR was the method, and the copy in TCRdb shows in-frame clones only, minus some. The data contain about 85,000 clones, 86% of them seen just once; the ten biggest clones take up 6.5% to 7.5%. Study results and limitations: A mostly white British donor set with more females was recruited, and clonal diversity was possibly underestimated.

CDR3 length: 15 amino acids. Trimming pared 0 bases from V and 3 bases from J, leaving 6 bases between. Germline loops: CDR1 SGHVS, CDR2 FQNEAQ. The V call is TRBV7-8, the J call TRBJ2-6, with D unclear. The sequenced sample was peripheral blood, obtained on day 0 of AZD1222 vaccination. The receptor was isolated from an adult in good health. CDR3 amino acids: CASSLAVLGANVLTF. DNA of the CDR3: TGTGCCAGCAGCTTAGCCGTACTTGGGGCCAACGTCCTGACTTTC.